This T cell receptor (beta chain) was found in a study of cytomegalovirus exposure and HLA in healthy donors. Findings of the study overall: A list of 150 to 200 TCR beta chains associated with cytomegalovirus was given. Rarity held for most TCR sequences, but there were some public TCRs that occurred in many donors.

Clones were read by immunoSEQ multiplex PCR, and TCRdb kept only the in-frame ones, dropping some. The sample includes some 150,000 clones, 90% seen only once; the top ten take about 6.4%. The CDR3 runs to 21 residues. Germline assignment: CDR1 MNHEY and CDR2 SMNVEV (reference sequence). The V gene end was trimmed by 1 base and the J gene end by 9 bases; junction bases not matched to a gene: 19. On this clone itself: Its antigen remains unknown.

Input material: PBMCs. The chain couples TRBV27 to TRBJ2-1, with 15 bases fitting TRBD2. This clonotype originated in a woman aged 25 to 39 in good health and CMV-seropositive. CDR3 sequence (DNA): TGTGCCAGCAGTTTATTCAAAGGACTAGCGGGAGGGCCAACGGAAACGAGTGAGCAGTTCTTC. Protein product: CASSLFKGLAGGPTETSEQFF.